This T cell receptor beta chain was found in a study of T cell changes during pregnancy in multiple sclerosis. Assay: immunoSEQ multiplex PCR; the TCRdb copy retains only in-frame clones and omits some. The data hold about 33,000 clones, with 91% observed a single time. Trimming took off 8 bases at V and 3 bases at J, with 19 bases between the two ends. The CDR3 loop spans 15 amino acids. The sequencing here drew on CD4+ T cells from peripheral blood mononuclear cells, taken in the third trimester of pregnancy. The origin of this receptor is a female donor in good health, enrolled as a control in a pregnancy study. The V call is TRBV23-1, the J call TRBJ1-2; a weak D match, TRBD1 (6 bases). TRBV23-1 is an open reading frame whose function is uncertain. The CDR3 sequence: CASPLRGAQYYGYTF. CDR3 DNA: TGCGCCAGCCCCCTTCGGGGGGCTCAATACTATGGCTACACCTTC.